The 13 T cell receptor beta chains below come from one sample, sequenced in a study of cytomegalovirus exposure and HLA in healthy donors. Data came from immunoSEQ multiplex PCR; TCRdb stores just in-frame clones and leaves some out. The table has 98,000 or so clones, roughly 88% seen once. The sample consisted of PBMCs. Receptors originate from a woman between 18 and 29 years old in good health and CMV-seronegative.

The chain employs TRBV6-1 and TRBJ1-2, with D maybe TRBD1 (5 bases). Trimming shortened V by 3 bases and J by 5 bases, and 10 bases separated the two germline ends. The CDR3 runs to 13 residues. CDR1 and CDR2 (germline): MNHNS, SASEGT. CDR3 in amino acids: CASSDTGDYGYTF. The CDR3 DNA reads as TGTGCCAGCAGTGATACAGGAGATTATGGCTACACCTTC.

This chain joins TRBV7-8 and TRBJ1-5, with D possibly TRBD1 on 6 matching bases. The CDR3 is 16 residues long. Trimming stripped 2 bases from V and 5 bases from J, with 16 bases between. Germline lookup yields CDR1 SGHVS and CDR2 FQNEAQ. The CDR3 loop is CASSLRKAGAHQPQHF. DNA for the CDR3: TGTGCCAGCAGCTTAAGAAAAGCAGGGGCCCATCAGCCCCAGCATTTT.

The V call is TRBV28, the J call TRBJ1-2; weak D call: TRBD1 (5 bases). Germline CDR1 is MDHEN and CDR2 is SYDVKM. The CDR3 has 13 residues. Trimming cost V 3 bases and J 4 bases, with 9 bases left between them. CDR3 bases: TGTGCCAGCAGTTTGGACACCCCCTATGGCTACACCTTC. This sequence encodes CASSLDTPYGYTF.

The chain uses TRBV7-3 and TRBJ2-1, with 14 bases identical to TRBD2. The J segment lost 9 bases and the V segment lost 6 bases, leaving 7 bases of the junction unmatched. Germline CDR1 and CDR2: SGHTA and FQGTGA. CDR3 length: 15 residues. The CDR3 loop reads CASSPTSGGAVEQFF. The CDR3 coding sequence is TGTGCCAGCAGTCCGACTAGCGGGGGGGCGGTTGAGCAGTTCTTC. Combining the CDR3 with reference TRBV7-3 and TRBJ2-1 gives the whole variable domain GAGVSQTPSNKVTEKGKYVELRCDPISGHTALYWYRQSLGQGPEFLIYFQGTGAADDSGLPNDRFFAVRPEGSVSTLKIQRTERGDSAVYLCASSPTSGGAVEQFFGPGTRLTVL.

The J gene is TRBJ1-1, the V gene TRBV6-5, with 8 positions matching TRBD1. Germline CDR1 is MNHEY and CDR2 is SVGAGI. The V segment lost 5 bases and the J segment 3 bases; nucleotides outside the gene matches: 2. The CDR3 length is 13 residues. The CDR3 here is CASSPDRDTEAFF. CDR3 coding DNA: TGTGCCAGCAGTCCGGACAGGGACACTGAAGCTTTCTTT.

The chain is built from TRBV9 and TRBJ2-3, with 7 nucleotides matching TRBD1. The CDR3 totals 15 residues. Germline V CDR1 and CDR2: SGDLS, YYNGEE. Trimming at V came to 0 bases and at J to 4 bases, leaving 5 bases not matched to a gene. In nucleotides, the CDR3 is TGTGCCAGCAGCGTAGAGGGGGCTCCCCCAGATACGCAGTATTTT. This translates into CASSVEGAPPDTQYF.

The rearrangement links TRBV30 to TRBJ2-7; TRBD1 matches 11 bases. This CDR3 is 16 amino acids long. Germline CDR1 reads GTSNPN; CDR2 reads SVGIG (reference sequence). The V gene end was trimmed by 1 base and the J gene end by 4 bases; junction bases not matched to a gene: 9. The CDR3 sequence is CAWSGEGDRGFYEQYF. Written as DNA, the CDR3 is TGTGCCTGGAGTGGGGAGGGGGACAGGGGGTTTTACGAGCAGTACTTC. Full variable domain (remainder filled in from reference TRBV30 and TRBJ2-7): SQTIHQWPATLVQPVGSPLSLECTVEGTSNPNLYWYRQAAGRGLQLLFYSVGIGQISSEVPQNLSASRPQDRQFILSSKKLLLSDSGFYLCAWSGEGDRGFYEQYFGPGTRLTVT.

V usage is TRBV7-9 and J usage is TRBJ1-2, with D unclear. CDR1 and CDR2 from the germline V gene are SEHNR and FQNEAQ (reference sequence). V was clipped by 7 bases and J by 8 bases, with 20 bases between them. CDR3 length: 14 residues. The CDR3 DNA sequence: TGTGCCAGCACATCTCCAGCGGGCCACCCCGGCTACACCTTC. Translation gives CASTSPAGHPGYTF.

This rearrangement joins TRBV19 to TRBJ2-4; 9 bases match TRBD2. V shed 5 bases, J shed 5 bases, and the junction held 7 bases outside the gene matches. The germline gives CDR1 LNHDA, CDR2 SQIVND (reference sequence). The CDR3 has 15 amino acids. The CDR3 DNA reads TGTGCCAGTAGTCGGGCTAGCGGGGCCCAAAACATTCAGTACTTC. Translated, it gives CASSRASGAQNIQYF.

The rearrangement joins TRBV28 to TRBJ2-7; D not resolved. Trimming stripped 4 bases from V and 5 bases from J, with 12 bases between. The CDR3 has 13 residues. Germline values: CDR1 MDHEN, CDR2 SYDVKM. The CDR3: CASSYSMFDEQYF. CDR3 DNA sequence: TGTGCCAGCAGTTATAGTATGTTCGACGAGCAGTACTTC.

V gene TRBV28 combines with J gene TRBJ2-7, with 7 positions matching TRBD1. V lost 6 bases to trimming and J lost 3 bases; unmatched junction nucleotides: 2. The germline CDR1 and CDR2 sequences are MDHEN and SYDVKM. The CDR3 covers 12 residues. The CDR3 region is CASRTGSYEQYF. As DNA, the CDR3 is TGTGCCAGCAGGACAGGGAGCTACGAGCAGTACTTC.

This clone was seen a single time. The chain carries TRBV19 and TRBJ2-1; 10 bases match TRBD2. Germline lookup yields CDR1 LNHDA and CDR2 SQIVND (reference sequence). Unmatched junction bases numbered 14, after V lost 9 bases and J lost 3 bases. This CDR3 contains 17 residues. CDR3 amino acids: CASRDQFSGGYYNEQFF. The CDR3 coding sequence is TGTGCCAGCCGGGACCAGTTTAGCGGGGGGTACTACAATGAGCAGTTCTTC.

The chain carries TRBV19 and TRBJ2-7, with 11 bases identical to TRBD2. The CDR3 totals 16 residues. The germline gives CDR1 LNHDA, CDR2 SQIVND (reference sequence). Germline trimming cut 2 bases from V and 4 bases from J; bases unmatched to any gene: 7. The CDR3 DNA follows: TGTGCCAGTAGTATATTTCTGACTAGCGGGAAGTACGAGCAGTACTTC. Amino acids: CASSIFLTSGKYEQYF.